This entry lists 2 T cell receptor beta chains sequenced from one sample in a study of cytomegalovirus exposure and HLA in healthy donors. The PCR contained 60 Vbeta and 13 Jbeta primers. Measured with immunoSEQ multiplex PCR; TCRdb has only the in-frame clones, and not every one. The sample records 150,000 to 190,000 clones, around 82% being singletons. The sample consisted of PBMCs. All receptors derive from a woman in her forties or fifties in good health and CMV-seropositive.

This clone was seen a few times. V is TRBV5-4 and J is TRBJ1-5, with D possibly being TRBD1 (6 bases). Trimming pared 5 bases from V and 3 bases from J, leaving 15 bases between. The V gene's germline CDR1 is SGHNT and CDR2 YYREEE (reference sequence). This CDR3 has 15 amino acids. The chain's CDR3 is CASSSQGQINQPQHF. The CDR3 coding sequence is TGTGCCAGCAGTAGCCAAGGACAGATCAATCAGCCCCAGCATTTT.

The chain couples TRBV10-3 to TRBJ2-2, with 10 bases lining up with TRBD2. The length of the CDR3 is 14 residues. Germline V gene data show CDR1 as ENHRY and CDR2 as SYGVKD. Trimming took 6 bases from V and 7 from J; bases not matched to a gene: 5. CDR3 residues: CAISKRGGNGELFF. CDR3 coding DNA: TGTGCCATCAGCAAGCGGGGGGGTAACGGGGAGCTGTTTTTT.